This entry features one T cell receptor beta chain sequence. Its antigen remains unknown. The sample is drawn from a study of cytomegalovirus exposure and HLA in healthy donors. Primers for the PCR totalled 60 Vbeta and 13 Jbeta. The data were produced by immunoSEQ multiplex PCR, yet TCRdb's version contains in-frame clones alone and is incomplete. The sample lists about 99,000 clones; roughly 9.1% were seen once. Study-wide results and caveats: TCR beta chains numbering some 160 were designated cytomegalovirus-associated. Later on, an analysis showed TCR association rates differing by HLA locus, with DRB1 the most and HLA-C the fewest. TCR beta chain V- and J-gene trimming was linked, in a later analysis, to a missense variant in DCLRE1C.

The CDR3 contains 16 residues. Looked up from germline, CDR1 is SGHRS and CDR2 is YFSETQ. J lost 7 bases, V lost 3 bases, and 9 bases had no gene match. The sequencing input was PBMCs. The chain carries TRBV5-1 and TRBJ2-1; TRBD2 matches 11 bases. The receptor's source is a man aged 40-55 years in good health and CMV-seropositive. The CDR3 spells CASSSTSGSIGNEQFF. The CDR3, as DNA: TGCGCCAGCAGCTCAACTAGCGGGAGTATCGGGAATGAGCAGTTCTTC.